The 19 T cell receptor beta chains reported below all come from one sample, sequenced in a study of OX40 agonist ivuxolimab in advanced cancers. Profiling relied on immunoSEQ multiplex PCR, and the TCRdb table lists in-frame clones only, not all of them. The sample yields around 110,000 clones, over 85% seen once. This specimen consisted of CD4+ or CD8+ T cells sorted from blood, obtained in a trial of the OX40 agonist ivuxolimab. These receptors were obtained from an adult with an advanced solid tumor such as melanoma, head and neck, liver or kidney cancer.

This chain connects TRBV6-1 to TRBJ1-1; the D gene is possibly TRBD1 (6 bases). The CDR3 extends over 14 amino acids. V was pared by 7 bases and J by 0 bases, with 12 bases between. The germline V gene has CDR1 MNHNS and CDR2 SASEGT. CDR3 sequence: CASTMTGLNTEAFF. CDR3 DNA: TGTGCCAGCACCATGACAGGTTTGAACACTGAAGCTTTCTTT.

This clone occurred once. The genes are TRBV4-2 and TRBJ2-1; the match to TRBD1 covers 9 bases. CDR1 is LGHNA, CDR2 YNFKEQ, per germline. The CDR3 covers 13 residues. V lost 0 bases, J lost 16 bases, and 7 bases stayed unmatched. CDR3: CASSQEIGTGYFF. The CDR3 coding sequence is TGTGCCAGCAGCCAAGAAATCGGGACAGGGTACTTCTTC.

The chain is built from TRBV4-3 and TRBJ2-6; D remains unclear. Trimming took 1 base from V and 2 from J, leaving 6 bases between them. CDR1 is LGHNA and CDR2 is YSLEER in the germline V gene. The CDR3 runs 15 residues. CDR3 loop: CASSQVRTGANVLTF. The CDR3 DNA follows: TGCGCCAGCAGCCAAGTACGCACTGGGGCCAACGTCCTGACTTTC.

The rearrangement joins TRBV9 to TRBJ1-3; 7 bases align to TRBD1. CDR1 is SGDLS and CDR2 is YYNGEE in the germline V gene. With V trimmed by 1 base and J by 3 bases, 7 bases remained unmatched. The CDR3 sequence is 16 residues long. The CDR3 reads CASSVTEGAGGNTIYF. DNA of the CDR3: TGTGCCAGCAGCGTAACCGAGGGGGCTGGTGGAAACACCATATATTTT. The whole variable domain, filled in from reference TRBV9 and TRBJ1-3, reads DSGVTQTPKHLITATGQRVTLRCSPRSGDLSVYWYQQSLDQGLQFLIQYYNGEERAKGNILERFSAQQFPDLHSELNLSSLELGDSALYFCASSVTEGAGGNTIYFGEGSWLTVV.

The V call is TRBV28, the J call TRBJ1-5; D perhaps matches TRBD1 (6 bases). The CDR3 has 17 residues. Trimming stripped 5 bases from V and 1 base from J, with 18 bases between. CDR1 and CDR2 (germline): MDHEN, SYDVKM. In DNA form, the CDR3 reads TGTGCCAGCAGTGCGACAGGCCCACTAAACAGCAATCAGCCCCAGCATTTT. Encoded protein: CASSATGPLNSNQPQHF. Using reference TRBV28 and TRBJ1-5 for the parts outside the CDR3, the full variable domain is DVKVTQSSRYLVKRTGEKVFLECVQDMDHENMFWYRQDPGLGLRLIYFSYDVKMKEKGDIPEGYSVSREKKERFSLILESASTNQTSMYLCASSATGPLNSNQPQHFGDGTRLSIL.

This clone came up once. The chain links TRBV7-3 to TRBJ1-5, with a possible D match to TRBD1 (6 bases). In germline, CDR1 is SGHTA, CDR2 FQGTGA. The ends were cut back, 0 bases at V and 7 bases at J, with 13 bases in the middle. This CDR3 spans 15 amino acids. The DNA of the CDR3 is TGTGCCAGCAGCTTAACCCCAGGGGCGGCCCAGCCCCAGCATTTT. It yields the protein CASSLTPGAAQPQHF. Full variable domain (outside the CDR3, taken from reference TRBV7-3 and TRBJ1-5): GAGVSQTPSNKVTEKGKYVELRCDPISGHTALYWYRQSLGQGPEFLIYFQGTGAADDSGLPNDRFFAVRPEGSVSTLKIQRTERGDSAVYLCASSLTPGAAQPQHFGDGTRLSIL.

The chain employs TRBV9 and TRBJ2-2; 10 bases match TRBD2. Germline lookup yields CDR1 SGDLS and CDR2 YYNGEE. The CDR3 is 18 amino acids. V shed 0 bases, J shed 4 bases, and the junction held 9 bases outside the gene matches. CDR3 sequence: CASSVVASGSQGTGELFF. The CDR3 nucleotides are TGTGCCAGCAGCGTAGTAGCTAGCGGGAGTCAGGGCACCGGGGAGCTGTTTTTT.

The gene calls are TRBV5-8 and TRBJ2-1; perhaps TRBD1 as D (5 bases). The CDR3 totals 16 residues. The V end was cut by 1 base, the J end by 7 bases, with 18 bases between. From germline, CDR1 is SGHTS and CDR2 YDEGEE. The CDR3 is CASSLWQGAPKNEQFF. The CDR3 region has the DNA TGTGCCAGCAGCTTGTGGCAAGGGGCGCCGAAAAATGAGCAGTTCTTC. The full variable domain, completed using reference TRBV5-8 and TRBJ2-1, is EAGVTQSPTHLIKTRGQQATLRCSPISGHTSVYWYQQALGLGLQFLLWYDEGEERNRGNFPPRFSGRQFPNYSSELNVNALELEDSALYLCASSLWQGAPKNEQFFGPGTRLTVL.

The chain is built from TRBV19 and TRBJ1-2; no firm D call. This CDR3 spans 13 amino acids. Germline V gene lookup returns CDR1 LNHDA and CDR2 SQIVND (reference sequence). Trimming cost V 4 bases and J 6 bases, with 12 bases left between them. The CDR3 region has the DNA TGTGCCAGTAGTAACCGGGAGCTCCATGGCTACACCTTC. Translated: CASSNRELHGYTF.

This chain uses TRBV28 with TRBJ2-2, with 7 nucleotides matching TRBD1. The CDR3 runs 15 residues. Germline loops: CDR1 MDHEN, CDR2 SYDVKM. The trim removed 7 bases at V and 1 base at J, leaving 6 bases unmatched. CDR3 nucleotides: TGTGCCAGCACCGTAGGGGGCGAGAACACCGGGGAGCTGTTTTTT. Its translation: CASTVGGENTGELFF.

This clone was observed a single time. V and J are TRBV10-3 and TRBJ2-3, with TRBD1 matching 9 bases. Trimming cost V 5 bases and J 0 bases; bases outside gene matches: 3. The germline CDR1 and CDR2 sequences are ENHRY and SYGVKD. This CDR3 contains 15 residues. For the CDR3, the DNA is TGTGCCATCAGTTGGGACAGGGCAAGCACAGATACGCAGTATTTT. Its protein is CAISWDRASTDTQYF.

This clone was found once. The V call is TRBV7-8, the J call TRBJ1-1; no firm D call. Trimming removed 5 bases at V and 1 base at J, with 8 bases between. CDR3 size: 13 residues. Germline lookup yields CDR1 SGHVS and CDR2 FQNEAQ. This CDR3 is CASSLRANTEAFF. For the CDR3, the DNA is TGTGCCAGCAGCCTTCGAGCGAACACTGAAGCTTTCTTT.

This chain connects TRBV18 to TRBJ1-5; tentatively, D is TRBD1 (6 bases). The V end lost 6 bases, the J end lost 0 bases, and 9 bases lay between the germline ends. The CDR3 extends over 14 amino acids. Germline CDR1 is KGHSH and CDR2 is LQKENI. DNA for the CDR3: TGTGCCAGCTCCCGGGACACTAGCAATCAGCCCCAGCATTTT. It encodes CASSRDTSNQPQHF.

CDR3 nucleotides: TGTGCCAGCAGCCCGATTGGACTGGTGTACGAGCAGTACTTC. Translated: CASSPIGLVYEQYF. J is TRBJ2-7 and V is TRBV5-6, with D possibly TRBD2 on 5 matching bases. V lost 4 bases and J 4 bases, leaving 15 bases between the germline ends. This CDR3 has 14 residues. Germline CDR1 and CDR2: SGHDT and YYEEEE.

The chain has TRBV7-2 and TRBJ1-5; TRBD1 matches at 7 bases. The germline V gene encodes CDR1 SGHTA and CDR2 FQGNSA. There are 15 residues in the CDR3. V was pared by 2 bases and J by 2 bases, with 3 bases of the junction left unmatched. CDR3 residues: CASSLTQGGNQPQHF. The CDR3 DNA sequence: TGTGCCAGCAGCTTAACCCAGGGGGGCAATCAGCCCCAGCATTTT.

The gene calls are TRBV18 and TRBJ2-7, with a tentative D call TRBD1 (6 bases). Looked up from germline, CDR1 is KGHSH and CDR2 is LQKENI. V dropped 1 base and J dropped 5 bases, with 15 bases sitting between them. The CDR3 is 15 amino acids. The DNA for the CDR3 is TGTGCCAGCTCACCACGGTACAGGGAAGGTGACGAGCAGTACTTC. Amino acid sequence: CASSPRYREGDEQYF.

The CDR3: CASSLKGTEGEKLFF. The CDR3 nucleotides are TGTGCCAGCAGTTTAAAGGGCACGGAGGGAGAAAAACTGTTTTTT. V is TRBV28 and J is TRBJ1-4; D is unclear. The V end lost 2 bases, the J end lost 8 bases, and 15 bases lay between the germline ends. The CDR3 has 15 residues. Germline CDR1 and CDR2: MDHEN and SYDVKM. Drawing the rest from reference TRBV28 and TRBJ1-4, the complete variable domain is DVKVTQSSRYLVKRTGEKVFLECVQDMDHENMFWYRQDPGLGLRLIYFSYDVKMKEKGDIPEGYSVSREKKERFSLILESASTNQTSMYLCASSLKGTEGEKLFFGSGTQLSVL.

J is TRBJ1-4 and V is TRBV19, with a tentative D call TRBD1 (6 bases). Trimming cost V 6 bases and J 1 base, with 12 bases left between them. Germline values: CDR1 LNHDA, CDR2 SQIVND (reference sequence). This CDR3 spans 15 amino acids. CDR3 protein: CASSRAGVTNEKLFF. The CDR3 nucleotides are TGTGCCAGTAGCAGGGCAGGGGTAACTAATGAAAAACTGTTTTTT.

The CDR3 reads CASSSPRSGANVLTF. CDR3 in DNA: TGTGCCAGCAGCTCCCCCAGATCTGGGGCCAACGTCCTGACTTTC. This sequence joins TRBV7-9 and TRBJ2-6, with D unresolved. CDR3 length: 15 amino acids. CDR1 SEHNR and CDR2 FQNEAQ come from the germline V gene (reference sequence). Trimming pared 4 bases from V and 1 base from J, leaving 8 bases between.